Following are 18 T cell receptor beta chains from one sample sequenced in a study of blood T cell repertoires in COVID-19. Assay: immunoSEQ multiplex PCR; the TCRdb copy retains only in-frame clones and omits some. The sample consists of about 300,000 clones, 80% to 95% of them appearing once. The sequenced sample consisted of peripheral blood. All receptors derive from a woman aged 25 to 39 with COVID-19, enrolled during active disease.

The gene calls are TRBV27 and TRBJ1-5, with D unclear. Germline CDR1 is MNHEY and CDR2 is SMNVEV (reference sequence). V lost 0 bases and J lost 2, with 11 bases in between. This CDR3 is 16 amino acids long. CDR3 in amino acids: CASSLSSPVGNQPQHF. The CDR3 DNA reads as TGTGCCAGCAGTTTATCGTCTCCGGTGGGCAATCAGCCCCAGCATTTT.

As for this clone: The junction departs from germline at one end; a sequencing error may be responsible. This chain connects TRBV7-7 to TRBJ1-5, with TRBD1 matching 9 bases. The CDR3 has 18 residues. The germline V gene has CDR1 SSHAT and CDR2 FNYEAQ (reference sequence). The CDR3 here is CASSYVRQGGGRNQPQHF. CDR3 DNA: TGTGCTAGCAGTTACGTTCGACAGGGGGGAGGTCGCAATCAGCCCCAGCATTTT.

V usage is TRBV5-1 and J usage is TRBJ2-7; the D gene is possibly TRBD2 (6 bases). Trimming took off 4 bases at V and 2 bases at J, with 13 bases between the two ends. The CDR3 consists of 14 residues. Germline V lookup: CDR1 SGHRS, CDR2 YFSETQ. Here the CDR3 DNA reads TGCGCCAGCAGCCGAAGTAGCGGTCCCTACGAGCAGTACTTC. This gives the protein CASSRSSGPYEQYF.

The V gene is TRBV28, the J gene TRBJ2-3; 9 positions match TRBD2. Looked up from germline, CDR1 is MDHEN and CDR2 is SYDVKM. The CDR3 is 16 amino acids. After removal of 6 bases from V and 1 base from J, the junction contained 8 bases not matched to a gene. CDR3 residues: CASRNFRTSGTDTQYF. The CDR3 DNA reads TGTGCCAGCAGAAATTTCAGGACTAGCGGCACAGATACGCAGTATTTT.

This chain uses TRBV7-9 with TRBJ1-1; the D gene is possibly TRBD1 (5 bases). The CDR3 extends over 14 amino acids. CDR1 and CDR2 (germline): SEHNR, FQNEAQ (reference sequence). The ends were cut back, 6 bases at V and 1 base at J, with 12 bases in the middle. The CDR3 sequence is CASSPRQWNTEAFF. The CDR3, as DNA: TGTGCCAGCAGTCCTCGACAGTGGAACACTGAAGCTTTCTTT. Based on the CDR3 plus reference TRBV7-9 and TRBJ1-1, the full variable domain is DTGVSQNPRHKITKRGQNVTFRCDPISEHNRLYWYRQTLGQGPEFLTYFQNEAQLEKSRLLSDRFSAERPKGSFSTLEIQRTEQGDSAMYLCASSPRQWNTEAFFGQGTRLTVV.

This clone was picked up one time. The chain employs TRBV6-2 or TRBV6-3 and TRBJ1-5; 7 nucleotides align to TRBD1. CDR3 size: 15 residues. V trimming: 5 bases; J trimming: 4 bases; junction bases outside the gene matches: 8. CDR1 is MNHEY, CDR2 SVGEGT, per germline. The CDR3 region has the DNA TGTGCCAGCAGTCCGACAGGGATCTATAATCAGCCCCAGCATTTT. This gives the protein CASSPTGIYNQPQHF.

This sequence joins TRBV30 and TRBJ1-1; D not certain. Trimming took 3 bases from V and 0 from J, leaving 8 bases between them. This CDR3 is 13 amino acids long. In germline, CDR1 is GTSNPN, CDR2 SVGIG (reference sequence). CDR3 bases: TGTGCCTGGAGACATAACGTGAACACTGAAGCTTTCTTT. Translated: CAWRHNVNTEAFF.

This rearrangement joins TRBV15 to TRBJ1-5; TRBD1 might be the D (5 bases). The germline V and J ends were trimmed by 8 bases and 4 bases, with 18 bases remaining between them. There are 15 residues in the CDR3. Germline V gene lookup returns CDR1 LNHNV and CDR2 YYDKDF (reference sequence). The CDR3 loop reads CATSGLGGRNQPQHF. CDR3 sequence (DNA): TGTGCCACCTCTGGGCTGGGGGGAAGAAATCAGCCCCAGCATTTT.

This chain joins TRBV19 and TRBJ2-2, with 16 bases matching TRBD2. Germline CDR1 and CDR2: LNHDA and SQIVND (reference sequence). The V and J ends lost 6 bases and 1 base, in that order; junction bases with no gene match: 5. The CDR3 is made up of 18 amino acids. For the CDR3, the DNA is TGTGCCAGTAGCGAGGGACTAGCGGGAGGGCGGAACACCGGGGAGCTGTTTTTT. This translates into CASSEGLAGGRNTGELFF.

The chain couples TRBV4-2 to TRBJ1-5; no definite D call. Germline CDR1 reads LGHNA; CDR2 reads YNFKEQ. Trimming removed 4 bases from V and 6 bases from J, with 13 bases in between. The CDR3 runs 14 residues. CDR3 region: CASSLPGSGQPQHF. The CDR3 DNA follows: TGTGCCAGCAGCCTGCCCGGGTCGGGTCAGCCCCAGCATTTT.

Only a few counts were recorded for this clone. J is TRBJ2-5 and V is TRBV6-1; unclear D gene. V lost 1 base to trimming and J lost 4 bases, with 7 bases between them. Per the germline V gene, CDR1 is MNHNS and CDR2 is SASEGT. The CDR3 has 13 amino acids. The CDR3 sequence: CASSEDERETQYF. Written as DNA, the CDR3 is TGTGCCAGCAGTGAAGATGAGAGAGAGACCCAGTACTTC.

The gene calls are TRBV19 and TRBJ2-3; 7 nucleotides line up with TRBD2. The germline CDR1 and CDR2 sequences are LNHDA and SQIVND (reference sequence). This CDR3 spans 15 amino acids. J was trimmed by 2 bases and V by 5 bases; bases with no gene match: 7. The CDR3 sequence: CASSVSAGDTDTQYF. In DNA, the CDR3 is TGTGCCAGTAGTGTTAGCGCGGGGGACACAGATACGCAGTATTTT.

The gene calls are TRBV6-1 and TRBJ2-7; D gene uncertain. CDR1 and CDR2 (germline): MNHNS, SASEGT. The V end lost 1 base, the J end lost 3 bases, and 7 bases lay between the germline ends. The CDR3 contains 13 residues. The CDR3 reads CASSEGNFYEQYF. The CDR3 coding sequence is TGTGCCAGCAGTGAAGGTAACTTCTACGAGCAGTACTTC.

CDR3 DNA: TGCGCCAGCAGCACCACTAGCGGGAGTGACACCGGGGAGCTGTTTTTT. Protein product: CASSTTSGSDTGELFF. The V call is TRBV5-1, the J call TRBJ2-2, with 11 positions matching TRBD2. CDR3 length: 16 residues. Germline assignment: CDR1 SGHRS and CDR2 YFSETQ. The ends lost 4 bases at V and 3 bases at J; junction bases unmatched: 5. Complete variable domain (other parts from reference TRBV5-1 and TRBJ2-2): KAGVTQTPRYLIKTRGQQVTLSCSPISGHRSVSWYQQTPGQGLQFLFEYFSETQRNKGNFPGRFSGRQFSNSRSEMNVSTLELGDSALYLCASSTTSGSDTGELFFGEGSRLTVL.

The chain joins TRBV7-9 to TRBJ2-1, with 11 bases matching TRBD2. V was clipped by 6 bases and J by 5 bases; unmatched bases: 15. Germline V gene sequence: CDR1 SEHNR, CDR2 FQNEAQ (reference sequence). There are 18 residues in the CDR3. The CDR3 DNA reads as TGTGCCAGCAGTTCACTAGCGGGAGATTTCCCTACAAACAATGAGCAGTTCTTC. Translating gives CASSSLAGDFPTNNEQFF. Looking up the rest from reference TRBV7-9 and TRBJ2-1 gives the full variable domain: DTGVSQNPRHKITKRGQNVTFRCDPISEHNRLYWYRQTLGQGPEFLTYFQNEAQLEKSRLLSDRFSAERPKGSFSTLEIQRTEQGDSAMYLCASSSLAGDFPTNNEQFFGPGTRLTVL.

This clone was observed a handful of times. This chain links TRBV6-6 with TRBJ2-7; D remains ambiguous. Trimming shortened V by 5 bases and J by 1 base, and 9 bases separated the two germline ends. The CDR3 is made up of 13 amino acids. The germline gives CDR1 MNHNY, CDR2 SVGAGI (reference sequence). As DNA, the CDR3 is TGTGCCAGCAGTCGATTACAGTCCTACGAGCAGTACTTC. Protein: CASSRLQSYEQYF.

This chain connects TRBV30 to TRBJ2-7; 8 bases agree with TRBD2. After removal of 0 bases from V and 3 bases from J, the junction contained 4 bases not matched to a gene. This CDR3 region has 14 residues. Germline V gene lookup returns CDR1 GTSNPN and CDR2 SVGIG (reference sequence). CDR3 sequence reads: CAWSVSLAGYEQYF. CDR3 sequence (DNA): TGTGCCTGGAGTGTAAGTCTAGCGGGCTACGAGCAGTACTTC.

The CDR3: CASSSPGLRYEQYF. As DNA, the CDR3 is TGTGCCAGCAGTTCCCCGGGACTACGCTACGAGCAGTACTTC. This sequence joins TRBV28 and TRBJ2-7; 7 bases map to TRBD2. Losses at the gene ends were 4 bases for V and 3 bases for J; bases not matched to a gene: 6. The CDR3 is made up of 14 amino acids. Germline V gene sequence: CDR1 MDHEN, CDR2 SYDVKM. The full variable domain, with the rest looked up from reference TRBV28 and TRBJ2-7, is DVKVTQSSRYLVKRTGEKVFLECVQDMDHENMFWYRQDPGLGLRLIYFSYDVKMKEKGDIPEGYSVSREKKERFSLILESASTNQTSMYLCASSSPGLRYEQYFGPGTRLTVT.